A single count supports the clone carrying this TCR beta chain. Its target is unknown. The CDR3 runs to 14 residues. CDR1 and CDR2 from the germline V gene are LNHNV and YYDKDF (reference sequence). Trimming cost V 5 bases and J 6 bases, with 17 bases left between them. These data are taken from a study of T cells in Graves' hyperthyroidism and ophthalmopathy. Newly diagnosed patients aged 18 to 65 had hyperthyroidism of under 2 months' duration. Findings and limits, study-wide: Ophthalmopathy was told apart from stable hyperthyroidism by a 13 V-J model. Also found in blood were most expanded thyroid clonotypes above 0.001.

Amplification of TCR beta CDR3 regions used RNA as the template. First-round RT-PCR with HTBI primers amplified the TCR CDR3 region. MiXCR, run by TCRdb on the multiplex PCR reads, gives a single entry per CDR3 protein. The sample contains 40,000 to 60,000 distinct CDR3 sequences, 45% to 65% of which appear only once. The rearrangement uses TRBV15 and TRBJ2-7; D remains unclear. This sequence originates from a man in his late teens or twenties with Graves' hyperthyroidism. Source material: peripheral blood or thyroid tissue (not recorded which). CDR3 coding DNA: TGTGCCACCAGCCCAGTCAGGCGGTCGGGCGAGCAGTACTTC. It is translated as CATSPVRRSGEQYF.